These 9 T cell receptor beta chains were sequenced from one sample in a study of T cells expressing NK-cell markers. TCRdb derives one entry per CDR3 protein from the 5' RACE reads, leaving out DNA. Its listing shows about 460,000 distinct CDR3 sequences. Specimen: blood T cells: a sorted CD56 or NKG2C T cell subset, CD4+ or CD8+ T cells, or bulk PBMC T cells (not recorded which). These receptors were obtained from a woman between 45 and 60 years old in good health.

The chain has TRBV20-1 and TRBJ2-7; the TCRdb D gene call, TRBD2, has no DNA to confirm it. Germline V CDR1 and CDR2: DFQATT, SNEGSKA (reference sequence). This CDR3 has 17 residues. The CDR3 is CSARGGLGLAGGVEQYF.

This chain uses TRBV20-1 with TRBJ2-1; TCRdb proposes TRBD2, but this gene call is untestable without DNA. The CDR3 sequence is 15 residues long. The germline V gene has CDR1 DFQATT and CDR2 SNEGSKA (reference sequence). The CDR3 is CSARDSGRTNNEQFF.

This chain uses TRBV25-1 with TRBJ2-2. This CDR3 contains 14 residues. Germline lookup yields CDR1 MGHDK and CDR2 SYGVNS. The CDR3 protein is CASSESTNTGELFF.

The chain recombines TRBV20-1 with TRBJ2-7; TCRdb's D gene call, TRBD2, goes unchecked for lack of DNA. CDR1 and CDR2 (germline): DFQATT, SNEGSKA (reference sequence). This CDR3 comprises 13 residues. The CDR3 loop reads CSAQPSGSFFQYF.

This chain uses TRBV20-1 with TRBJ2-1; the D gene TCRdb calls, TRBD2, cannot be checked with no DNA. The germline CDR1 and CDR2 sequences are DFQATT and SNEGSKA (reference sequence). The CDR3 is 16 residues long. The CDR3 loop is CSARSLRGTSGRRQFF.

CDR3: CARVSTLKDSPLHF. The chain recombines TRBV12-3 or TRBV12-4 with TRBJ1-6. The CDR3 has 14 residues.

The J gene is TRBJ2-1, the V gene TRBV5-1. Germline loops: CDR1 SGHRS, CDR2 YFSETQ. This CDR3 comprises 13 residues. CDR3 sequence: CASSLGAYNEQFF.

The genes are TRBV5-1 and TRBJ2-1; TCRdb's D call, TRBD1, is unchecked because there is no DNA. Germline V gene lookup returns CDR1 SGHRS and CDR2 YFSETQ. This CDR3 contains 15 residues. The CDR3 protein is CASSYDALSYNEQFF.

This CDR3 is CASRPAGGPGEQFF. The chain joins TRBV6-1 to TRBJ2-1; TCRdb lists TRBD2, though no DNA is available to test this call. This CDR3 comprises 14 residues. Germline values: CDR1 MNHNS, CDR2 SASEGT.